These 17 T cell receptor beta chains were sequenced from one sample in a study of radiotherapy plus CTLA-4 blockade in lung cancer. Using immunoSEQ multiplex PCR, the repertoire was profiled, and TCRdb retains in-frame clones only, with some absent. The table lists about 53,000 clones, approximately 84% of them singletons. Sequenced material: peripheral blood, taken from a patient treated with radiotherapy plus ipilimumab. These receptors were collected from a human donor with non-small cell lung cancer whose response to radiotherapy plus ipilimumab could not be evaluated.

The chain joins TRBV6-6 to TRBJ2-1, with D perhaps matching TRBD1 (5 bases). The V and J ends lost 0 bases and 3 bases respectively, with 6 bases between them. The germline V gene has CDR1 MNHNY and CDR2 SVGAGI (reference sequence). CDR3 length: 14 residues. CDR3 sequence (DNA): TGTGCCAGCAGTTACTCAACAGGCTACAATGAGCAGTTCTTC. It specifies CASSYSTGYNEQFF.

V is TRBV11-2 and J is TRBJ2-1, with 10 bases lining up with TRBD2. The CDR3 length is 19 residues. V shed 5 bases and J 0 bases; nucleotides not matched to a gene: 13. Germline V gene data show CDR1 as SGHAT and CDR2 as FQNNGV. The chain's CDR3 is CASSPSMRLAGNSYNEQFF. The CDR3, as DNA: TGTGCCAGCAGCCCCTCAATGAGACTAGCGGGTAACTCCTACAATGAGCAGTTCTTC.

V usage is TRBV5-8 and J usage is TRBJ1-5; maybe TRBD1 (5 bases). The CDR3 is 15 amino acids. V shed 1 base and J shed 6 bases, with 14 bases lying between them. In germline, CDR1 is SGHTS, CDR2 YDEGEE. CDR3 sequence (DNA): TGTGCCAGCAGCTTGAGGAGGGACGGGGGTCAGCCCCAGCATTTT. Translated: CASSLRRDGGQPQHF. The full variable domain, with the rest looked up from reference TRBV5-8 and TRBJ1-5, is EAGVTQSPTHLIKTRGQQATLRCSPISGHTSVYWYQQALGLGLQFLLWYDEGEERNRGNFPPRFSGRQFPNYSSELNVNALELEDSALYLCASSLRRDGGQPQHFGDGTRLSIL.

The J gene is TRBJ2-1, the V gene TRBV7-9, with a tentative D call TRBD1 (6 bases). Germline V CDR1 and CDR2: SEHNR, FQNEAQ (reference sequence). CDR3 length: 13 residues. V was shortened by 6 bases and J by 8 bases, with 14 bases between the two germline ends. CDR3 residues: CASSKNRDDEQFF. CDR3 in DNA: TGTGCCAGCAGTAAAAACAGGGACGATGAGCAGTTCTTC.

This chain joins TRBV18 and TRBJ2-5; 8 bases are a match to TRBD2. The J call may be in error: the DNA end matches TRBJ2-7 better. The CDR3 length is 15 residues. CDR1 is KGHSH and CDR2 is LQKENI in the germline V gene. The CDR3 DNA follows: TGTGCCAGCTCACCGTCGACGGGGGGGGTTTACGAGCAGTACTTC. It translates to CASSPSTGGVYEQYF.

DNA of the CDR3: TGTGCCAGCAGCTTGGACCTGGTGGCAGGGGAAGATACGCAGTATTTT. Translation: CASSLDLVAGEDTQYF. This chain joins TRBV5-5 and TRBJ2-3; weak D call: TRBD1 (6 bases). The V gene lost 0 bases and the J gene lost 5 bases, with 16 bases spanning the gap. Germline lookup yields CDR1 SGHKS and CDR2 YYEKEE (reference sequence). CDR3 size: 16 residues.

V is TRBV2 and J is TRBJ1-5, with 8 bases that match TRBD1. J lost 6 bases, V lost 4 bases, and 5 bases had no gene match. CDR1 and CDR2 from the germline V gene are SNHLY and FYNNEI. This CDR3 region has 14 residues. DNA for the CDR3: TGTGCCAGCAGTGTACAGGGGGATATTCAGCCCCAGCATTTT. Protein: CASSVQGDIQPQHF.

The chain uses TRBV7-3 and TRBJ1-1; possible D gene TRBD1, 6 bases. CDR1 and CDR2 from the germline V gene are SGHTA and FQGTGA. The CDR3 spans 17 residues. Trimming left V 5 bases short and J 0 bases short, with 19 bases between. The CDR3 DNA reads TGTGCCAGCAGCCCGCACAACAGGGATTGGGTGAACACTGAAGCTTTCTTT. Its translation is CASSPHNRDWVNTEAFF.

The V and J genes are TRBV7-9 and TRBJ2-3, with D maybe TRBD2 (5 bases). The V gene's germline CDR1 is SEHNR and CDR2 FQNEAQ (reference sequence). With 2 bases removed from V and 1 base from J, the gap between germline ends came to 22 bases. The CDR3 is 19 amino acids. The CDR3 is CASSLLREDFRPGTDTQYF. The CDR3 DNA reads as TGTGCCAGCAGCTTACTCCGCGAGGACTTTCGCCCGGGCACAGATACGCAGTATTTT.

The chain is built from TRBV30 and TRBJ1-5; no firm D call. The V gene lost 0 bases and the J gene lost 2 bases, with 5 bases spanning the gap. The germline V gene encodes CDR1 GTSNPN and CDR2 SVGIG (reference sequence). CDR3 size: 13 residues. CDR3 loop: CAWSVQGNQPQHF. The DNA of the CDR3 is TGTGCCTGGAGTGTTCAGGGCAATCAGCCCCAGCATTTT.

The J gene is TRBJ2-5, the V gene TRBV6-5; 7 bases are a match to TRBD2. CDR1 is MNHEY, CDR2 SVGAGI, per germline. Trimming took 2 bases from V and 5 from J; bases not matched to a gene: 8. The CDR3 sequence is 15 residues long. The CDR3 DNA reads as TGTGCCAGCAGTTACGCCGGGGGGATGAGGGAGACCCAGTACTTC. This encodes CASSYAGGMRETQYF.

The rearrangement uses TRBV6-6 and TRBJ2-7; D call uncertain. With 7 bases removed from V and 3 bases from J, the gap between germline ends came to 13 bases. The CDR3 consists of 13 residues. CDR1 MNHNY and CDR2 SVGAGI come from the germline V gene (reference sequence). CDR3 sequence (DNA): TGTGCCAGCATCCGGTCAGGTCTCTACGAGCAGTACTTC. Its translation is CASIRSGLYEQYF.

This clone was seen a single time. The chain combines TRBV2 with TRBJ2-2; D is possibly TRBD1 (6 bases). With 9 bases removed from V and 0 bases from J, the gap between germline ends came to 11 bases. In germline, CDR1 is SNHLY, CDR2 FYNNEI. The CDR3 loop spans 14 amino acids. This CDR3 is CARQGPTNTGELFF. CDR3 coding DNA: TGTGCCAGGCAGGGGCCTACGAACACCGGGGAGCTGTTTTTT. Complete variable domain (other parts from reference TRBV2 and TRBJ2-2): EPEVTQTPSHQVTQMGQEVILRCVPISNHLYFYWYRQILGQKVEFLVSFYNNEISEKSEIFDDQFSVERPDGSNFTLKIRSTKLEDSAMYFCARQGPTNTGELFFGEGSRLTVL.

This clone was picked up a small number of times. This sample also contains other DNA sequences that code for the same CDR3. The chain recombines TRBV28 with TRBJ2-1, with D perhaps TRBD2 (5 bases). V was shortened by 6 bases and J by 8 bases, with 17 bases between the two germline ends. The CDR3 loop spans 14 amino acids. The germline CDR1 and CDR2 sequences are MDHEN and SYDVKM. CDR3 loop: CASSPRGEGDEQFF. In DNA, the CDR3 is TGTGCCAGCAGCCCTCGGGGAGAGGGCGATGAGCAGTTCTTC.

The chain has TRBV4-1 and TRBJ2-7; the D gene is possibly TRBD2 (6 bases). The V end lost 1 base, the J end lost 5 bases, and 15 bases lay between the germline ends. CDR3 length equals 15 residues. The germline CDR1 and CDR2 sequences are MGHRA and YSYEKL. Written as DNA, the CDR3 is TGCGCCAGCAGCCAAGTGGCCGGGACGGGGGACGAGCAGTACTTC. This codes for CASSQVAGTGDEQYF.

This clone has only one observation. V is TRBV5-5 and J is TRBJ1-5, with a tentative D call TRBD1 (6 bases). The germline gives CDR1 SGHKS, CDR2 YYEKEE (reference sequence). Deletions cut 0 bases from V and 4 bases from J, with 11 bases between. There are 15 residues in the CDR3. The CDR3 DNA reads TGTGCCAGCAGCTTGGAAGGGCAGGGGAATCAGCCCCAGCATTTT. Protein: CASSLEGQGNQPQHF.

The rearrangement links TRBV6-1 to TRBJ2-2; weak D call: TRBD1 (6 bases). Germline V CDR1 and CDR2: MNHNS, SASEGT. Trimming pared 5 bases from V and 1 base from J, leaving 11 bases between. This CDR3 contains 15 residues. The CDR3 spells CASSNKQGNTGELFF. The CDR3 coding sequence is TGTGCCAGCAGTAATAAACAGGGGAACACCGGGGAGCTGTTTTTT.